These 23 T cell receptor beta chains were all obtained from the same sample, sequenced in a study of shared clonotypes between healthy human individuals. TCRdb keeps only in-frame clones here, not all; method: immunoSEQ multiplex PCR. The data hold some 630,000 clones, with 95% to 96% observed a single time. As defined, naive CD8 cells were CD45RO-negative and positively selected for CCR7, with terminally differentiated effector memory CD45RA+ cells excluded. Sequenced input: naive CD8+ T cells sorted from blood. These TCRs come from a woman aged 25 to 39 in good health.

The gene calls are TRBV11-2 and TRBJ2-1, with D possibly TRBD1 on 6 matching bases. Germline V gene sequence: CDR1 SGHAT, CDR2 FQNNGV. The CDR3 length is 15 residues. The germline V and J ends were trimmed by 1 base and 5 bases, with 12 bases remaining between them. The CDR3 loop is CASSLAQGRNNEQFF. The CDR3 DNA sequence: TGTGCCAGCAGCTTAGCACAGGGTCGGAACAATGAGCAGTTCTTC.

This chain's CDR3 is CASSELVGNQPQHF. CDR3 sequence (DNA): TGTGCCAGCAGTGAATTGGTGGGCAATCAGCCCCAGCATTTT. V usage is TRBV6-1 and J usage is TRBJ1-5, with D unresolved. Germline CDR1 MNHNS, CDR2 SASEGT. The ends were cut back, 2 bases at V and 2 bases at J, with 7 bases in the middle. The length of the CDR3 is 14 residues.

The chain carries TRBV29-1 and TRBJ2-7; possible D gene TRBD1, 6 bases. The CDR3 runs 12 residues. V lost 7 bases and J 3 bases, leaving 13 bases between the germline ends. Germline-derived CDR1 and CDR2 are SQVTM and ANQGSEA. The CDR3 sequence is CSAARDNYEQYF. The CDR3, as DNA: TGCAGCGCTGCCCGGGACAACTACGAGCAGTACTTC.

The rearrangement joins TRBV15 to TRBJ1-2; a possible D gene is TRBD1 (5 bases). The CDR3 totals 15 residues. From germline, CDR1 is LNHNV and CDR2 YYDKDF (reference sequence). Trimming stripped 4 bases from V and 3 bases from J, with 15 bases between. CDR3 region: CATSKFVTEHYGYTF. The CDR3 region has the DNA TGTGCCACCAGCAAATTTGTGACAGAACACTATGGCTACACCTTC.

The chain couples TRBV7-2 to TRBJ2-1; TRBD2 agrees at 8 bases. In germline, CDR1 is SGHTA, CDR2 FQGNSA. V gave up 0 bases and J gave up 9 bases; unmatched junction bases: 7. CDR3 length: 15 residues. CDR3 sequence (DNA): TGTGCCAGCAGCTTAGCAACGGGAGGGAACGGTGAGCAGTTCTTC. Translation gives CASSLATGGNGEQFF.

As for this clone: The DNA is omitted, as the CDR3 cannot be located on it reliably, and the CDR3 follows TCRdb's listing. V usage is TRBV13 and J usage is TRBJ2-3. The CDR3 comprises 15 residues, both ends counted. The germline gives CDR1 PRHDT, CDR2 FYEKMQ (reference sequence). The CDR3 reads CASSFGPGNTDTQYF.

The gene calls are TRBV2 and TRBJ2-7; 11 bases are a match to TRBD1. The V and J ends lost 7 bases and 2 bases, in that order; junction bases with no gene match: 4. The CDR3 runs to 14 residues. The germline V gene has CDR1 SNHLY and CDR2 FYNNEI. As DNA, the CDR3 is TGTGCCAGCATGGGACAGGGGGGGACCTACGAGCAGTACTTC. Its translation is CASMGQGGTYEQYF. Looking up the rest from reference TRBV2 and TRBJ2-7 gives the full variable domain: EPEVTQTPSHQVTQMGQEVILRCVPISNHLYFYWYRQILGQKVEFLVSFYNNEISEKSEIFDDQFSVERPDGSNFTLKIRSTKLEDSAMYFCASMGQGGTYEQYFGPGTRLTVT.

V usage is TRBV7-2 and J usage is TRBJ2-2; 9 bases line up with TRBD1. Germline V lookup: CDR1 SGHTA, CDR2 FQGNSA. V shed 6 bases, J shed 6 bases, and the junction held 14 bases outside the gene matches. This CDR3 is built from 17 residues. As DNA, the CDR3 is TGTGCCAGCAGATCCCGAACTCAACAGGGGGCGGCCGGGGAGCTGTTTTTT. Its protein product is CASRSRTQQGAAGELFF.

The chain is built from TRBV5-1 and TRBJ1-4, with no clear D. Looked up from germline, CDR1 is SGHRS and CDR2 is YFSETQ. This CDR3 contains 13 residues. V was shortened by 3 bases and J by 8 bases, with 11 bases between the two germline ends. The CDR3 loop is CASSSDLREKLFF. The CDR3 region has the DNA TGCGCCAGCAGCTCGGACTTGAGGGAAAAACTGTTTTTT.

The rearrangement links TRBV5-6 to TRBJ2-7; D unclear. There are 15 residues in the CDR3. The V gene lost 0 bases and the J gene lost 0 bases, with 10 bases spanning the gap. Germline V gene sequence: CDR1 SGHDT, CDR2 YYEEEE. The CDR3 DNA reads as TGTGCCAGCAGCTTGGTCGGAGCAAGCTCCTACGAGCAGTACTTC. It yields the protein CASSLVGASSYEQYF.

The V and J genes are TRBV4-1 and TRBJ2-5; TRBD2 matches at 7 bases. The CDR3 covers 15 residues. Trimming cost V 3 bases and J 2 bases; bases outside gene matches: 6. CDR1 MGHRA and CDR2 YSYEKL come from the germline V gene. The CDR3 DNA is TGCGCCAGCAGCCAGAATCTAGCGGATCAAGAGACCCAGTACTTC. It translates to CASSQNLADQETQYF.

V and J are TRBV2 and TRBJ2-4; D is uncertain. Germline CDR1 and CDR2: SNHLY and FYNNEI. V was clipped by 6 bases and J by 10 bases, with 10 bases between them. CDR3 length: 11 amino acids. The CDR3 nucleotides are TGTGCCAGCAGCAGCGAAGGGATTCAGTACTTC. This sequence encodes CASSSEGIQYF.

With respect to this clone: This CDR3 is also generated by other DNA sequences in the sample. The chain couples TRBV7-9 to TRBJ1-1; D is perhaps TRBD1 (5 bases). Germline CDR1 and CDR2: SEHNR and FQNEAQ (reference sequence). This CDR3 is 13 amino acids long. V lost 1 base and J 4 bases, leaving 7 bases between the germline ends. CDR3 in DNA: TGTGCCAGCAGCTTAGGGGGGTCCACTGAAGCTTTCTTT. Translated: CASSLGGSTEAFF.

A word on this clone: Germline is not matched at one junction end, which may reflect a read error. This chain links TRBV2 with TRBJ2-2; D is perhaps TRBD2 (5 bases). Looked up from germline, CDR1 is SNHLY and CDR2 is FYNNEI. The CDR3 length is 15 residues. CDR3 loop: CASTEGRVNTGELFF. CDR3 bases: TGTGCCAGCACTGAAGGGCGGGTGAACACCGGGGAGCTGTTTTTT.

The rearrangement joins TRBV29-1 to TRBJ2-7; 8 bases are shared with TRBD1. With V trimmed by 0 bases and J by 2 bases, 6 bases remained unmatched. In germline, CDR1 is SQVTM, CDR2 ANQGSEA. The CDR3 contains 15 residues. CDR3 DNA sequence: TGCAGCGTTGAAGAGTCGGACAGGGAGACCTACGAGCAGTACTTC. Translation gives CSVEESDRETYEQYF.

The chain couples TRBV27 to TRBJ2-3; D might be TRBD1 or TRBD2, each matching 6 bases. The germline V gene encodes CDR1 MNHEY and CDR2 SMNVEV (reference sequence). V shed 4 bases and J shed 0 bases, with 17 bases lying between them. This CDR3 spans 17 amino acids. The CDR3 is CASSWGAGAYSTDTQYF. The CDR3 region has the DNA TGTGCCAGCAGTTGGGGGGCAGGGGCTTATAGCACAGATACGCAGTATTTT.

The chain links TRBV18 to TRBJ1-1; TRBD1 might be the D (5 bases). V lost 3 bases and J lost 7, with 12 bases in between. The CDR3 runs 13 residues. The germline V gene encodes CDR1 KGHSH and CDR2 LQKENI. In DNA, the CDR3 is TGTGCCAGCTCACCTATGGGGGGGATTGAAGCTTTCTTT. It translates to CASSPMGGIEAFF.

The chain employs TRBV29-1 and TRBJ1-2; D might be TRBD1 (6 bases). CDR3 length: 12 residues. The V end lost 6 bases, the J end lost 5 bases, and 13 bases lay between the germline ends. Germline V gene lookup returns CDR1 SQVTM and CDR2 ANQGSEA. DNA for the CDR3: TGCAGCGTCGACACAGGGATATATGGCTACACCTTC. It yields the protein CSVDTGIYGYTF.

The chain employs TRBV6-5 and TRBJ1-5, with a tentative D call TRBD1 (6 bases). This CDR3 contains 15 residues. Germline V gives CDR1 MNHEY, CDR2 SVGAGI. The V end lost 0 bases, the J end lost 4 bases, and 10 bases lay between the germline ends. The CDR3 spells CASSYSRGPNQPQHF. The CDR3 nucleotides are TGTGCCAGCAGTTACTCGCGGGGGCCTAATCAGCCCCAGCATTTT.

The V and J genes are TRBV13 and TRBJ2-1, with 10 bases aligning to TRBD2. This CDR3 spans 21 amino acids. The junction had 15 bases not matched to a gene; V was cut back by 1 base and J by 0 bases. CDR1 PRHDT and CDR2 FYEKMQ come from the germline V gene (reference sequence). The CDR3 region is CASSLVSASGRGGDSYNEQFF. CDR3 DNA sequence: TGTGCCAGCAGCTTAGTTTCGGCTAGCGGGAGAGGTGGGGACTCCTACAATGAGCAGTTCTTC.

The count of this clone is one. This chain uses TRBV9 with TRBJ2-3; TRBD2 matches 7 bases. The CDR3 covers 15 residues. J gave up 5 bases and V 3 bases, and 9 bases lay outside the gene matches. Germline lookup yields CDR1 SGDLS and CDR2 YYNGEE. CDR3 region: CASSGRLALRDTQYF. CDR3 in DNA: TGTGCCAGCAGCGGACGACTAGCATTAAGAGATACGCAGTATTTT.

The chain joins TRBV9 to TRBJ2-7; 8 positions match TRBD1. CDR1 SGDLS and CDR2 YYNGEE come from the germline V gene. This CDR3 has 14 amino acids. V shed 4 bases and J 5 bases; nucleotides not matched to a gene: 8. DNA of the CDR3: TGTGCCAGCAGCCTCCGGGACAGGTTCCACGAGCAGTACTTC. Its translation: CASSLRDRFHEQYF.

The J gene is TRBJ2-7, the V gene TRBV11-3; tentatively, D is TRBD2 (5 bases). CDR1 is SGHNT, CDR2 YENEEA, per germline. V was trimmed by 10 bases and J by 3 bases, leaving 34 bases between them. The length of the CDR3 is 19 residues. CDR3 in amino acids: CANDLTRTSSFRDYYEQYF. The DNA of the CDR3 is TGTGCCAACGACCTTACACGGACCTCTTCCTTTCGGGATTACTACGAGCAGTACTTC.